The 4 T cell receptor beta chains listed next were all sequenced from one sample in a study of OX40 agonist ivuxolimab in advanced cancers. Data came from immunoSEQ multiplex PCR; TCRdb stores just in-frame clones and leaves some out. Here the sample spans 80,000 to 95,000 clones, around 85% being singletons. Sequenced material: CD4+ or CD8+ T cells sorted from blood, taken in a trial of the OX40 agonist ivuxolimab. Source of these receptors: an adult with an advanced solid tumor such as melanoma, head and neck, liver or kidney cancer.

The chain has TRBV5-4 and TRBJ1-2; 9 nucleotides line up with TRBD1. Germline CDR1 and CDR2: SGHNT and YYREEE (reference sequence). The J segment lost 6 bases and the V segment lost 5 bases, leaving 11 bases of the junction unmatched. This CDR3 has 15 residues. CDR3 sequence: CASSPPGTGRNGYTF. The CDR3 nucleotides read TGTGCCAGCAGTCCTCCCGGGACAGGGAGGAATGGCTACACCTTC.

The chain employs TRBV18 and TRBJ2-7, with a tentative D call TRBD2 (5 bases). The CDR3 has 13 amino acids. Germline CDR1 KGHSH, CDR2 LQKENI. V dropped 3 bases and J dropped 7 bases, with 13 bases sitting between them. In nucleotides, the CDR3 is TGTGCCAGCTCACCGTCTTCGGCGGGTGAGCAGTACTTC. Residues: CASSPSSAGEQYF.

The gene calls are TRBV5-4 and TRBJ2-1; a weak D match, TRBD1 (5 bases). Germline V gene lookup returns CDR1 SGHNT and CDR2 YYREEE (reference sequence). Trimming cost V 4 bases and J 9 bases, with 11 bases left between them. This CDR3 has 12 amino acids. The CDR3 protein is CASSDSNLEQFF. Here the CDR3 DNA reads TGTGCCAGCAGCGACAGCAACCTTGAGCAGTTCTTC.

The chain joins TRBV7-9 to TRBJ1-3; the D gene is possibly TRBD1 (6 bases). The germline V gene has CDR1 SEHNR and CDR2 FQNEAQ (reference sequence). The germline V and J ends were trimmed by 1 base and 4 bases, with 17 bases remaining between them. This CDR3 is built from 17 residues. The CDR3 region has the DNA TGTGCCAGCAGCTTAGAAGGCCGGACAGCCGAAGGAAACACCATATATTTT. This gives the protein CASSLEGRTAEGNTIYF.